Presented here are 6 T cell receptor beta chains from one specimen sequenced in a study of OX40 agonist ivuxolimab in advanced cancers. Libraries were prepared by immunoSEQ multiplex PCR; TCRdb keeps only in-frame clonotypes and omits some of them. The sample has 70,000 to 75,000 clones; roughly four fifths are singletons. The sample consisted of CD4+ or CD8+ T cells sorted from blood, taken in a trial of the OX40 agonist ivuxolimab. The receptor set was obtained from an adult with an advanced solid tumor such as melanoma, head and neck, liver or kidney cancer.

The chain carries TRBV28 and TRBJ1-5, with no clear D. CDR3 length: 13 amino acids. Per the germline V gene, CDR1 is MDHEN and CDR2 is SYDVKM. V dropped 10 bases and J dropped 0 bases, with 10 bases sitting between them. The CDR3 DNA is TGTGCCACTCGGACTCCTAGCAATCAGCCCCAGCATTTT. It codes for CATRTPSNQPQHF.

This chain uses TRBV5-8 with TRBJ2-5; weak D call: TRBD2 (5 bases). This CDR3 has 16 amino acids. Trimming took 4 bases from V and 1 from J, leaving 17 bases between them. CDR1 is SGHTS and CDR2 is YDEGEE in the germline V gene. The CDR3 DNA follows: TGTGCCAGCAGCCAGCTACTAGGTGTAGGCCAAGAGACCCAGTACTTC. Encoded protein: CASSQLLGVGQETQYF.

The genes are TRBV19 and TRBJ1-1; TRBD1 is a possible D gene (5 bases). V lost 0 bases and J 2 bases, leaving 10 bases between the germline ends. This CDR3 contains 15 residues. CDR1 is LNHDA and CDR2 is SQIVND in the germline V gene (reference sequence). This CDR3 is CASSIDSGPNTEAFF. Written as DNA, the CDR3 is TGTGCCAGTAGTATAGATTCGGGGCCTAACACTGAAGCTTTCTTT.

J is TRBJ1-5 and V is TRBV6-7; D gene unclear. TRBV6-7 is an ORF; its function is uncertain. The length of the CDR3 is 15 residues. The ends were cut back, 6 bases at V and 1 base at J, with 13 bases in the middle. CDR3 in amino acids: CASSLRVQSNQPQHF. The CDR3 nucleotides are TGTGCCAGCAGCCTTAGGGTACAAAGCAATCAGCCCCAGCATTTT.

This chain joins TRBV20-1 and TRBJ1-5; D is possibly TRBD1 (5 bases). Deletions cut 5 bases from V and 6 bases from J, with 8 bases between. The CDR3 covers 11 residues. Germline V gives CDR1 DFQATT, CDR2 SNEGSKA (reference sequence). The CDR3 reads CSAGGAQPQHF. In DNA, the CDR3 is TGCAGTGCTGGGGGTGCTCAGCCCCAGCATTTT.

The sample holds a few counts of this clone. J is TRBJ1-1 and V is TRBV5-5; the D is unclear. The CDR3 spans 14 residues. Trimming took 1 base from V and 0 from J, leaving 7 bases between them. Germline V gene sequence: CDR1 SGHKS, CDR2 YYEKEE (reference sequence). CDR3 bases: TGTGCCAGCAGCTTGACAGCTATGAACACTGAAGCTTTCTTT. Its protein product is CASSLTAMNTEAFF.